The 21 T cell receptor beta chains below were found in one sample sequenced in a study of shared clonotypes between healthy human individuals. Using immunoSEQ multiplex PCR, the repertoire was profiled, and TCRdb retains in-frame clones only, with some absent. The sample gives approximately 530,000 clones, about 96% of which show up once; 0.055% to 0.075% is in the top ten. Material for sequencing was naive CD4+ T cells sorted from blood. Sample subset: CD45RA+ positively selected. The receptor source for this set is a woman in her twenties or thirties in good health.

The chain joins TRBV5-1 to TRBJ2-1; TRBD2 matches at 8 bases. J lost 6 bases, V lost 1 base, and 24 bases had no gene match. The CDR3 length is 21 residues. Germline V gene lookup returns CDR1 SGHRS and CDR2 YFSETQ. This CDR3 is CASSLRTWGREDRGRGNEQFF. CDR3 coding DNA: TGCGCCAGCAGCTTGCGGACCTGGGGGCGGGAGGACCGCGGGAGAGGCAATGAGCAGTTCTTC.

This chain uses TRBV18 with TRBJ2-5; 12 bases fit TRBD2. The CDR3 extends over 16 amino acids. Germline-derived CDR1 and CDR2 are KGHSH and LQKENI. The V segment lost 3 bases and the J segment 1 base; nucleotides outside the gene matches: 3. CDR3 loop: CASSPRTSGAQETQYF. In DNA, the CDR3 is TGTGCCAGCTCACCGCGGACTAGCGGGGCCCAAGAGACCCAGTACTTC.

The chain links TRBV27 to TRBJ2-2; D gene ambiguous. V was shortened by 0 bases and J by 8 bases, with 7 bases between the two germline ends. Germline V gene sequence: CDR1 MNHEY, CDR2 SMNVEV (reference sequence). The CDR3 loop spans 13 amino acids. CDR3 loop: CASSLSQSGELFF. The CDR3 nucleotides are TGTGCCAGCAGTTTATCGCAATCTGGGGAGCTGTTTTTT.

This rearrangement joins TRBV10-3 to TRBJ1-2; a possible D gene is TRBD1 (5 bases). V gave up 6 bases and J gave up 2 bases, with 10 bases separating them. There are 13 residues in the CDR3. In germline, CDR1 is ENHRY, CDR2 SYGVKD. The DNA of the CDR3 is TGTGCCATCAGGCAGGGCGTCAACTATGGCTACACCTTC. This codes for CAIRQGVNYGYTF.

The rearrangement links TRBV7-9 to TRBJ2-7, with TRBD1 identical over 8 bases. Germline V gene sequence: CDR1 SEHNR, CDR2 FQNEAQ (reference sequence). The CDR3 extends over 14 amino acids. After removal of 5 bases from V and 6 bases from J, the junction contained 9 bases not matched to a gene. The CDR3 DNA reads TGTGCCAGCAGCGGTGGACAGGGCAAGGGCGAGCAGTACTTC. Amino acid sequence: CASSGGQGKGEQYF.

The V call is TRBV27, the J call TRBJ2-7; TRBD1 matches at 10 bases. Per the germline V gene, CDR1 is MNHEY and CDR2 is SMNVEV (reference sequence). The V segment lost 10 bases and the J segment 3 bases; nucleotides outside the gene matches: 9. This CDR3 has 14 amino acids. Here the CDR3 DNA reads TGTGCCACCAACCGGGACAGGGGTGACTACGAGCAGTACTTC. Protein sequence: CATNRDRGDYEQYF.

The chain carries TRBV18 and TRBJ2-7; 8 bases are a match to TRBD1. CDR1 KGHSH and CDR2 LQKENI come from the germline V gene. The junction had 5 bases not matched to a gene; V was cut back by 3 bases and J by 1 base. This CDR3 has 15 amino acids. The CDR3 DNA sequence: TGTGCCAGCTCACCGGGACAGGATCCGTCCTACGAGCAGTACTTC. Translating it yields CASSPGQDPSYEQYF.

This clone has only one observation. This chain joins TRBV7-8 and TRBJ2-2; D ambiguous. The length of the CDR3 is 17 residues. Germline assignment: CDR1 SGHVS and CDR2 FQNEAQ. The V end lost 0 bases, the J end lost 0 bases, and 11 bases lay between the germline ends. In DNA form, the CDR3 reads TGTGCCAGCAGCTTAGCGCGGCAAGCAGCGAACACCGGGGAGCTGTTTTTT. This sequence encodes CASSLARQAANTGELFF. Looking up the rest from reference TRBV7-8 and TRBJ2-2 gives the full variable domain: GAGVSQSPRYKVAKRGQDVALRCDPISGHVSLFWYQQALGQGPEFLTYFQNEAQLDKSGLPSDRFFAERPEGSVSTLKIQRTQQEDSAVYLCASSLARQAANTGELFFGEGSRLTVL.

The CDR3 bases are TGCGCCAGCAGCCAGCAGGGACTAGCGGGCTACGAGCAGTACTTC. This gives the protein CASSQQGLAGYEQYF. V is TRBV4-1 and J is TRBJ2-5, with TRBD2 matching 12 bases. Matching the DNA end better, TRBJ2-7 makes the J call doubtful. Germline V gene data show CDR1 as MGHRA and CDR2 as YSYEKL. The CDR3 has 15 amino acids.

CDR3 bases: TGTGCCAGCAGTTCCCTTCTCGGGAGTCTATACGAGCAGTACTTC. Translation gives CASSSLLGSLYEQYF. The rearrangement links TRBV6-6 to TRBJ2-7, with D perhaps matching TRBD2 (6 bases). Germline CDR1 reads MNHNY; CDR2 reads SVGAGI (reference sequence). V lost 4 bases, J lost 4 bases, and 17 bases lay in between. This CDR3 has 15 amino acids.

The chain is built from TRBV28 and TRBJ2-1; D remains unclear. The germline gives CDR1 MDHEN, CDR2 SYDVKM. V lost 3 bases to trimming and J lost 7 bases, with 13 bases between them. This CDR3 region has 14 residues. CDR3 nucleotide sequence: TGTGCCAGCAGTTTTAATGAGCCTCTTAATGAGCAGTTCTTC. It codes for CASSFNEPLNEQFF.

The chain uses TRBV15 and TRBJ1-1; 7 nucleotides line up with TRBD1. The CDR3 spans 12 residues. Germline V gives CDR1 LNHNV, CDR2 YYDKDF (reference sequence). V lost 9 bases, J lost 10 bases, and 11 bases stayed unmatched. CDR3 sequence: CATQDRNGRAFF. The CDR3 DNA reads TGTGCCACACAGGACAGGAACGGTCGAGCTTTCTTT.

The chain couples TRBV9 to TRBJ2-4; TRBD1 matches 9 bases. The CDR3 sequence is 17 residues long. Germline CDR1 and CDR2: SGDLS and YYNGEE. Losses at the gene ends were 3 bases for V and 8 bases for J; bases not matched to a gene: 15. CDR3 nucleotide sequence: TGTGCCAGCAGCGGACCGGGACAGGGTCCACGGGCGGACATTCAGTACTTC. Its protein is CASSGPGQGPRADIQYF.

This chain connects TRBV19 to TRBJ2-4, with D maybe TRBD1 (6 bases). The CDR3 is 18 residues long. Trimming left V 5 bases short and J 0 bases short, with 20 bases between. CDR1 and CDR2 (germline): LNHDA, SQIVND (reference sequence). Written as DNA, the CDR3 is TGTGCCAGTAGTGGCTCGTCCGGGACAAAGCTAGCCAAAAACATTCAGTACTTC. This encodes CASSGSSGTKLAKNIQYF.

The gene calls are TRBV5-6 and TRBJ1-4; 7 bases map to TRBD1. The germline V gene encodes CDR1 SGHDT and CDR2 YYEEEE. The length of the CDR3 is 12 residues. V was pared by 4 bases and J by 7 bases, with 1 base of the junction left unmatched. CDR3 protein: CASSRGPEKLFF. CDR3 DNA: TGTGCCAGCAGCAGGGGGCCTGAAAAACTGTTTTTT.

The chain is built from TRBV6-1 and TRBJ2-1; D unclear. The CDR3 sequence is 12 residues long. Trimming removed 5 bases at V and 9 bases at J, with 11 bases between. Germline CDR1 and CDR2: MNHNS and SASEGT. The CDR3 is CASSNMPGEQFF. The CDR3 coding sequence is TGTGCCAGCAGTAATATGCCGGGTGAGCAGTTCTTC.

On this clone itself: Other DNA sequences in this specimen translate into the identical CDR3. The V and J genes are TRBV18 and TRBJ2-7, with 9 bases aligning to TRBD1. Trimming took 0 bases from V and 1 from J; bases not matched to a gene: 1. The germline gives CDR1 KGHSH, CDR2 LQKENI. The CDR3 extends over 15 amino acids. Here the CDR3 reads CASSPPGQGSYEQYF. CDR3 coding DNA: TGTGCCAGCTCACCACCGGGACAGGGTTCCTACGAGCAGTACTTC.

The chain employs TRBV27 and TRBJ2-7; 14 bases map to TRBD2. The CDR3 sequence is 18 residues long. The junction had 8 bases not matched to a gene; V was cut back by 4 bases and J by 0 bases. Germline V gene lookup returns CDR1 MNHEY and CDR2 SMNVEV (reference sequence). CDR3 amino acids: CASSSRTSGRFFSYEQYF. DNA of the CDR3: TGTGCCAGCAGTTCACGGACTAGCGGGAGGTTCTTCTCCTACGAGCAGTACTTC.

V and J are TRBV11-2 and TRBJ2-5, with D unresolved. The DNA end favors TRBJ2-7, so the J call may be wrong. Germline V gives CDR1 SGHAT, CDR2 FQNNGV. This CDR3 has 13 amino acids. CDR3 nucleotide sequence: TGTGCCAGCAGCCTATTCCCCTCCTACGAGCAGTACTTC. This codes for CASSLFPSYEQYF.

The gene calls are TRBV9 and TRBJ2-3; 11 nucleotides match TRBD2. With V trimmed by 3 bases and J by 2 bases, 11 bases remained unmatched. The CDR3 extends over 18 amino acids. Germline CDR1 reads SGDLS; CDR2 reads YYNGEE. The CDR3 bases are TGTGCCAGCAGCGCGACCTTGGGGGGACTAGCGGCCACAGATACGCAGTATTTT. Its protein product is CASSATLGGLAATDTQYF.

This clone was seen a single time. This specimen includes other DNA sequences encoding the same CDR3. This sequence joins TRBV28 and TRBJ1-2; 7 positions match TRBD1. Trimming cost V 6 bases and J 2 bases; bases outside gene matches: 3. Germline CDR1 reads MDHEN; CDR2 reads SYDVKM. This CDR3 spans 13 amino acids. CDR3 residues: CASSPQGNYGYTF. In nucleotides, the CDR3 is TGTGCCAGCAGCCCACAGGGGAACTATGGCTACACCTTC.